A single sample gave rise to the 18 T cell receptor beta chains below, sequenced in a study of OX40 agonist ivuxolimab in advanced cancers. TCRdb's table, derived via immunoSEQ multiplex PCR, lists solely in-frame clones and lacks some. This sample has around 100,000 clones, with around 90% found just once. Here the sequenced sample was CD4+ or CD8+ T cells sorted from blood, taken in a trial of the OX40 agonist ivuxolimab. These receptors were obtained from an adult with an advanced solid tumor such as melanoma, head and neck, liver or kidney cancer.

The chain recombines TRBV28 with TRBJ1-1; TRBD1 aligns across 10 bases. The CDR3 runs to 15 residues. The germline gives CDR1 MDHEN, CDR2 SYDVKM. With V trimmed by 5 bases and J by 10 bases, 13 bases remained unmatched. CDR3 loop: CASSTLKGDRGRAFF. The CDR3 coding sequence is TGTGCCAGCAGTACCCTCAAAGGGGACAGGGGTCGAGCTTTCTTT.

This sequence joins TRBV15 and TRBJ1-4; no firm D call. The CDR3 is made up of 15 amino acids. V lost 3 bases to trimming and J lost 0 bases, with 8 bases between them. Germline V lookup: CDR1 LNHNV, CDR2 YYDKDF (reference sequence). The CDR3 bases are TGTGCCACCAGCAGGCAACGGGCAACTAATGAAAAACTGTTTTTT. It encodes CATSRQRATNEKLFF.

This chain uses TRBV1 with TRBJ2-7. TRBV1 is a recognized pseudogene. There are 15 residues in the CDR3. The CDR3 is CTSISRDQNPYEQYF. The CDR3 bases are TGCACCAGCATCTCCCGGGACCAAAATCCCTACGAGCAGTACTTC.

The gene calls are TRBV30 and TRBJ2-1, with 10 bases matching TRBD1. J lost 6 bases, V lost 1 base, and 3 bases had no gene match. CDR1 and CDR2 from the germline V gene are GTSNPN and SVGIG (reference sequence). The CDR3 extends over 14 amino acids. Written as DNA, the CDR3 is TGTGCCTGGAGTGCTGGGACAGGGGTCAATGAGCAGTTCTTC. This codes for CAWSAGTGVNEQFF.

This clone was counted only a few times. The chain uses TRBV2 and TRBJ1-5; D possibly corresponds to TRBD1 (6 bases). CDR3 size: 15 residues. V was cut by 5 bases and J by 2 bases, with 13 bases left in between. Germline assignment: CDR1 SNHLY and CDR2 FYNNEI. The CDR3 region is CASSPDRFGNQPQHF. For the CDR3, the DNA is TGTGCCAGCAGTCCTGACAGGTTTGGCAATCAGCCCCAGCATTTT.

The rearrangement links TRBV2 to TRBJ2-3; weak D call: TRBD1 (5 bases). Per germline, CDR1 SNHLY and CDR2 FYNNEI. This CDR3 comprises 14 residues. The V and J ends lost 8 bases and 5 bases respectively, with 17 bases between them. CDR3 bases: TGTGCCAGCGCTTGGGGCCCTAAGGGAGATACGCAGTATTTT. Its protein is CASAWGPKGDTQYF.

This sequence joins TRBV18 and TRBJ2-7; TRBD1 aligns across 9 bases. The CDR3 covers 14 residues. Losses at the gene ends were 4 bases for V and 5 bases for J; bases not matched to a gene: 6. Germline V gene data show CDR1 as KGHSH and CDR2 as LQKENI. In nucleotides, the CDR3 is TGTGCCAGCTCACGGGGACAGGGTTATGACGAGCAGTACTTC. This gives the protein CASSRGQGYDEQYF. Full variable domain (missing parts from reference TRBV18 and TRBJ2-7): NAGVMQNPRHLVRRRGQEARLRCSPMKGHSHVYWYRQLPEEGLKFMVYLQKENIIDESGMPKERFSAEFPKEGPSILRIQQVVRGDSAAYFCASSRGQGYDEQYFGPGTRLTVT.

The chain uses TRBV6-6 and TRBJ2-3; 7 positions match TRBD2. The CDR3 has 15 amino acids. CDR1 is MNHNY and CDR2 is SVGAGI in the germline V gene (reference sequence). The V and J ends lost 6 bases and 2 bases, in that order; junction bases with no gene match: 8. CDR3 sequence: CASSRSGGFTDTQYF. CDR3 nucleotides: TGTGCCAGCAGCCGGTCGGGGGGTTTCACAGATACGCAGTATTTT.

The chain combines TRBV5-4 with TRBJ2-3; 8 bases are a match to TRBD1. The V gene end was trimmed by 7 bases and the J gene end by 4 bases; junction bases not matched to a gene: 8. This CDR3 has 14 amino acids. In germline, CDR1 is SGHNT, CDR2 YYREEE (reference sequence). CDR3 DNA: TGTGCCAGCTCAGGGGGCGGGGATCCAGATACGCAGTATTTT. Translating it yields CASSGGGDPDTQYF.

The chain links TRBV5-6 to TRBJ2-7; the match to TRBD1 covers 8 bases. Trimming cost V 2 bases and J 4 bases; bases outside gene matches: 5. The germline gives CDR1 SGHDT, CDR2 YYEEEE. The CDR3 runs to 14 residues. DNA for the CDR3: TGTGCCAGCAGCTTCGGCAGGGGGCGTTACGAGCAGTACTTC. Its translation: CASSFGRGRYEQYF. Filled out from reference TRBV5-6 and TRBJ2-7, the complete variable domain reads DAGVTQSPTHLIKTRGQQVTLRCSPKSGHDTVSWYQQALGQGPQFIFQYYEEEERQRGNFPDRFSGHQFPNYSSELNVNALLLGDSALYLCASSFGRGRYEQYFGPGTRLTVT.

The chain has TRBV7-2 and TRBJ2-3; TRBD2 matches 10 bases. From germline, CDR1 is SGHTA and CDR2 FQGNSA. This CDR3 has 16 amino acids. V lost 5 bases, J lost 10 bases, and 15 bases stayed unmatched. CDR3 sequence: CASSISRASGSPAQYF. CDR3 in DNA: TGTGCCAGCAGCATAAGCAGGGCTAGCGGGAGCCCTGCGCAGTATTTT.

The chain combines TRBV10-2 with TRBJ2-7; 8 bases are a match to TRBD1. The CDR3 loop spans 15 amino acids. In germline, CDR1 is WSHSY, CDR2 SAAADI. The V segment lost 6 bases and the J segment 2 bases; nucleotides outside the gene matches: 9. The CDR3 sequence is CASSRDRTLTYEQYF. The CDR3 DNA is TGCGCCAGCAGCAGGGACAGGACCCTAACCTACGAGCAGTACTTC.

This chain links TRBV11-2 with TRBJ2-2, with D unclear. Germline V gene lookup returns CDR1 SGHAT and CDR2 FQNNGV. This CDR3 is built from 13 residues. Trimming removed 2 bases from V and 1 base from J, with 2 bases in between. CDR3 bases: TGTGCCAGCAGCTTATTGAACACCGGGGAGCTGTTTTTT. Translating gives CASSLLNTGELFF.

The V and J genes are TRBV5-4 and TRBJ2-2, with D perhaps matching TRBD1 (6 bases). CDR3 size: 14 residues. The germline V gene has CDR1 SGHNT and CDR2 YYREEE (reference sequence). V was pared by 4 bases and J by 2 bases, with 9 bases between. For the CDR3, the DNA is TGTGCCAGCAGCCTGGGGACAAACACCGGGGAGCTGTTTTTT. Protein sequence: CASSLGTNTGELFF.

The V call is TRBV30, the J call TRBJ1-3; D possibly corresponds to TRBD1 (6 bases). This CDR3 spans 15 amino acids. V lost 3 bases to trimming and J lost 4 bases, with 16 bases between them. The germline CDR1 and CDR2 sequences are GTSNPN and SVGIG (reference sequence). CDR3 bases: TGTGCCTGGAGAGACCGTCGGGGGCTCGGAAACACCATATATTTT. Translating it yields CAWRDRRGLGNTIYF. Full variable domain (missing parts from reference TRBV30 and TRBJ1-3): SQTIHQWPATLVQPVGSPLSLECTVEGTSNPNLYWYRQAAGRGLQLLFYSVGIGQISSEVPQNLSASRPQDRQFILSSKKLLLSDSGFYLCAWRDRRGLGNTIYFGEGSWLTVV.

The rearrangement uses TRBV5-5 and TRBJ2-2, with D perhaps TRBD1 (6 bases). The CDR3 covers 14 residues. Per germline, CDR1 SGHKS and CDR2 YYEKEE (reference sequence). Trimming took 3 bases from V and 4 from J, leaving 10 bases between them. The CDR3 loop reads CASSSQGTTGELFF. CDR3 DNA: TGTGCCAGCAGCTCGCAGGGGACCACCGGGGAGCTGTTTTTT.

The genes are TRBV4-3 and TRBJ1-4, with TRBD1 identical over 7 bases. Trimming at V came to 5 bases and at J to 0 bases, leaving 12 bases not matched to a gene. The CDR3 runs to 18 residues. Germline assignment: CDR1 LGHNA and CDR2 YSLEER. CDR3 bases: TGCGCCAGCAGCTATACACAGGGGATCGGTGCAACTAATGAAAAACTGTTTTTT. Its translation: CASSYTQGIGATNEKLFF.

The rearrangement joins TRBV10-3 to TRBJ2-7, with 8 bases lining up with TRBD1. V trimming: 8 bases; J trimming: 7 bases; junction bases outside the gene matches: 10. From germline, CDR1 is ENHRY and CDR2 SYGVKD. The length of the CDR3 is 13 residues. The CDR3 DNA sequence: TGTGCCATCGAAAGGCAGGGGGCGGGTGAGCAGTACTTC. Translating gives CAIERQGAGEQYF.